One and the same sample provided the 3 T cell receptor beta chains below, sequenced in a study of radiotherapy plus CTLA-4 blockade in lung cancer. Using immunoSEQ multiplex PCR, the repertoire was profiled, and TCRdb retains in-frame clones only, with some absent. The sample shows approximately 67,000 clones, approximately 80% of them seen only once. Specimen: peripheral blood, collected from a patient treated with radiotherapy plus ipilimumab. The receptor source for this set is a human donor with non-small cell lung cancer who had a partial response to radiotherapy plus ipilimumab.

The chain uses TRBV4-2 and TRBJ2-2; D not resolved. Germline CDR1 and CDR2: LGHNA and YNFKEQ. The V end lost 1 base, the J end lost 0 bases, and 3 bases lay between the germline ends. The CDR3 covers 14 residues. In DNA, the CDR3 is TGTGCCAGCAGCCAAGTCGCGAACACCGGGGAGCTGTTTTTT. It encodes CASSQVANTGELFF.

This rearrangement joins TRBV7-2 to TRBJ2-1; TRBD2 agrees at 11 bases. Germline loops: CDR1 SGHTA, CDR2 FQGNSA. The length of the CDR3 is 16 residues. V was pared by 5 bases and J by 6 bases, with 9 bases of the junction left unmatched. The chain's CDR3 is CASSAILAGAGNEQFF. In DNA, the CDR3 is TGTGCCAGCAGCGCCATACTAGCGGGAGCGGGCAATGAGCAGTTCTTC.

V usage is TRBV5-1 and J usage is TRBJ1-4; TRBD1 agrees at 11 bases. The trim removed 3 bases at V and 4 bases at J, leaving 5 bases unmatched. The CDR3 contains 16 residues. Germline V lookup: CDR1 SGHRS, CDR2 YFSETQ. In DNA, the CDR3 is TGCGCCAGCAGCTCCGGGGACAGGGGGTTTAATGAAAAACTGTTTTTT. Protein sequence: CASSSGDRGFNEKLFF.